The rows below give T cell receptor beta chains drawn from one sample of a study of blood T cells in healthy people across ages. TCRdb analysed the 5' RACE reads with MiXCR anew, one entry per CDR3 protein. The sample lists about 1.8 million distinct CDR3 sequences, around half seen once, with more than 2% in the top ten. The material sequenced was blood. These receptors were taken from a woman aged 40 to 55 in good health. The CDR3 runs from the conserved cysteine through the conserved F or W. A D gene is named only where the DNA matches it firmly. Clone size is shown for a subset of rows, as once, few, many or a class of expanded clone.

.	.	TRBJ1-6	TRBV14	TGTGCCAGCAGCCATTCACCTGAGGGTTCACCCCTCCACTTT	CASSHSPEGSPLHF
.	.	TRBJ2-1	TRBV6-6	TGTGCCAGCAGTTACTACGGGAACAATGAGCAGTTCTTC	CASSYYGNNEQFF
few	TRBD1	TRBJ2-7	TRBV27	TGTGCCAGCAGCCGACAGGGGATGGCCTACGAGCAGTACTTC	CASSRQGMAYEQYF
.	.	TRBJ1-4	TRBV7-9	TGTGCCAGCACGACAGGAGGAGATGAAAAACTGTTTTTT	CASTTGGDEKLFF
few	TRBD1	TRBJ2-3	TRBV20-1	TGCAGCCTTCCGGGACAGAGCACAGATACGCAGTATTTT	CSLPGQSTDTQYF
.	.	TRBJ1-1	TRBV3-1	TGTGCCAGCAGCCAAGAACGGATGAAGAACACTGAAGCTTTCTTT	CASSQERMKNTEAFF
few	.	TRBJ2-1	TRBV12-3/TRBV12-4	TGTGCCAGCACTCTTTTCCACGGGACAACAAACAATGAGCAGTTCTTC	CASTLFHGTTNNEQFF
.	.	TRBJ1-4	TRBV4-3	TGCGCCAGCAGCCAAGAGCCCGGGCCGAATGAAAAACTGTTTTTT	CASSQEPGPNEKLFF
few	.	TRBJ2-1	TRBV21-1	TGTGCCAGCAGCAAAGAAGAGGGGGCGGGTGTTGGCAATGAGCAGTTCTTC	CASSKEEGAGVGNEQFF
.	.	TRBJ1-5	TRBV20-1	TGCAGTGCTAGGGCACCAGGGCAGCGGGGCCAGCCCCAGCATTTT	CSARAPGQRGQPQHF
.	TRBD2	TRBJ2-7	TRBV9	TGTGCCAGCAGCACTTCGCGGGGGGCGGGGGAGCAGTACTTC	CASSTSRGAGEQYF
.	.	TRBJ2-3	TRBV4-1	TGCGCCAGCAGCCAAGAAAGTCAGGGTAGGGCCGATACGCAGTATTTT	CASSQESQGRADTQYF
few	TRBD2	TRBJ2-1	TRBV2	TGTGCCAGCGATTTTACTAGCGGGGGCATTAATGAGCAGTTCTTC	CASDFTSGGINEQFF
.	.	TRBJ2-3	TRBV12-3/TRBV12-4	TGTGCCAGCAGTAGGCGCAGGGCAGATACGCAGTATTTT	CASSRRRADTQYF
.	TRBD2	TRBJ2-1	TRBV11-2	TGTGCCATCAGCTTAGGGGTGTTTAGCGGGAGAAATGAGCAGTTCTTC	CAISLGVFSGRNEQFF
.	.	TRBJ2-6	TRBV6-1	TGTGCCAGCAGACCCCTGGGAGGTCTCTCTGGGGCCAACGTCCTGACTTTC	CASRPLGGLSGANVLTF
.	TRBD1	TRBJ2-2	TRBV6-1	TGTGCCAGCAGTGACTGGACAGGGGAAAACACCGGGGAGCTGTTTTTT	CASSDWTGENTGELFF
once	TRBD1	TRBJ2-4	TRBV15	TGTGCCACCAGCAGAGACCCTTACCACTTACAGGGGGCGAAAAACATTCAGTACTTC	CATSRDPYHLQGAKNIQYF
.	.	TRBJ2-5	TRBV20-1	TGCAGTGCTAGAGATCTGGCGGCAGGGCTTAAAGAGACCCAGTACTTC	CSARDLAAGLKETQYF
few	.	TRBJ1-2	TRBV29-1	TGCAGCGTAAGGCGGAGGGGTAACTATGGCTACACCTTC	CSVRRRGNYGYTF
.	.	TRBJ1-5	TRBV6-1	TGTGCCAGCCCACAGGGATTCACCCTTCGTAGCAATCAGCCCCAGCATTTT	CASPQGFTLRSNQPQHF
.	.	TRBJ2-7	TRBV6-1	TGTGCCAGCAGTAAGACAGATTACGAGCAGTACTTC	CASSKTDYEQYF
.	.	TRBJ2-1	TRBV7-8	TGTGCCAGCAGCCCGACCACAGGGTACGATGAGCAGTTCTTC	CASSPTTGYDEQFF
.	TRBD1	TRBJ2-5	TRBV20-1	TGCAGTGCTTACGGGACAGCAACCAAAGAGACCCAGTACTTC	CSAYGTATKETQYF
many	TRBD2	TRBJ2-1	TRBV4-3	TGCGCCAGCAGCCAAGATTCCAGCGGGGGATACAATGAGCAGTTCTTC	CASSQDSSGGYNEQFF
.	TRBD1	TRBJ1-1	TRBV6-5	TGTGCCAGCAGTTACGGACAGGTGGGGGGAGCTTTCTTT	CASSYGQVGGAFF
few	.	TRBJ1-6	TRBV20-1	TGCAGTGCTAGAGATGGGTCGGCAGGGGCTGCGCATTCACCCCTCCACTTT	CSARDGSAGAAHSPLHF
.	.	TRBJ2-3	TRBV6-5	TGTGCCAGCAGTTACTCGCACGAGAGCCGGCCGTACCTGCAGTATTTT	CASSYSHESRPYLQYF
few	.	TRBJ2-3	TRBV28	.	CASTSGGRWVTDTQYF
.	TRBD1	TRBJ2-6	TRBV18	TGTGCCAGCACCCAAGCCCCGGGACAGGGGTTAGGGGCCAACGTCCTGACTTTC	CASTQAPGQGLGANVLTF
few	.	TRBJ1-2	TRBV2	TGTGCCAGCACGACAGACTATGGCTACACCTTC	CASTTDYGYTF
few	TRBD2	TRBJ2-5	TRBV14	TGTGCCAGCAGCCTGACGGGGGGACCCCGGGAGACCCAGTACTTC	CASSLTGGPRETQYF
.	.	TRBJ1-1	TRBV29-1	TGCAGCGTTGAGGCTCGTGGCCAGAACACTGAAGCTTTCTTT	CSVEARGQNTEAFF